Each of the 32 T cell receptor beta chains below was sequenced from the same sample in a study of cytotoxic CD8 clonotypes in ibrutinib-treated CLL. Produced via immunoSEQ multiplex PCR; TCRdb's table is partial and in-frame only. The table lists 250,000 to 350,000 clones, 76% of them singletons. The sample consisted of PBMCs, taken at disease progression, from a patient treated with ibrutinib. Receptors were obtained from a human donor with chronic lymphocytic leukemia.

The rearrangement links TRBV7-9 to TRBJ1-1, with TRBD1 as a possible D gene (5 bases). Germline CDR1 is SEHNR and CDR2 is FQNEAQ (reference sequence). Trimming took 2 bases from V and 2 from J, leaving 9 bases between them. This CDR3 contains 14 residues. Here the CDR3 reads CASSLKGANTEAFF. CDR3 coding DNA: TGTGCCAGCAGCTTAAAAGGGGCCAACACTGAAGCTTTCTTT.

V gene TRBV14 combines with J gene TRBJ2-3; no definite D call. V was cut by 1 base and J by 8 bases, with 10 bases left in between. This CDR3 is built from 13 residues. Germline CDR1 is SGHDN and CDR2 is FVKESK. In DNA, the CDR3 is TGTGCCAGCAGCCAAGTCGACTGGGCTACGCAGTATTTT. It encodes CASSQVDWATQYF.

The J gene is TRBJ2-7, the V gene TRBV23-1; the D gene is possibly TRBD1 (6 bases). TRBV23-1 is assigned to the ORF class and has an uncertain function. The CDR3 has 14 residues. Trimming removed 4 bases from V and 5 bases from J, with 15 bases in between. CDR3 loop: CASSRSDRLDEQYF. The CDR3 coding sequence is TGCGCCAGCAGTCGTAGCGACAGGCTCGACGAGCAGTACTTC.

This clone has a handful of counts. V usage is TRBV14 and J usage is TRBJ1-2; weak D call: TRBD1 (5 bases). V gave up 0 bases and J gave up 8 bases, with 13 bases separating them. This CDR3 region has 14 residues. Germline V gene data show CDR1 as SGHDN and CDR2 as FVKESK. Here the CDR3 reads CASSQDRGQGGYTF. In DNA form, the CDR3 reads TGTGCCAGCAGCCAAGATCGGGGTCAGGGCGGCTACACCTTC.

This chain links TRBV5-1 with TRBJ2-1; TRBD2 matches at 10 bases. Germline values: CDR1 SGHRS, CDR2 YFSETQ. The CDR3 runs 14 residues. V was pared by 2 bases and J by 5 bases, with 1 base of the junction left unmatched. The CDR3 nucleotides are TGCGCCAGCAGCTTAGGGACTAGCGACAATGAGCAGTTCTTC. Translated, it gives CASSLGTSDNEQFF.

The chain carries TRBV9 and TRBJ2-7; maybe TRBD1 (5 bases). Germline loops: CDR1 SGDLS, CDR2 YYNGEE. Trimming shortened V by 4 bases and J by 4 bases, and 15 bases separated the two germline ends. The CDR3 extends over 14 amino acids. CDR3 DNA sequence: TGTGCCAGCAGCTCCTCCCGCGCAGGGTACGAGCAGTACTTC. Encoded protein: CASSSSRAGYEQYF.

The rearrangement uses TRBV10-1 and TRBJ2-2; D is unclear. The V gene lost 4 bases and the J gene lost 1 base, with 4 bases spanning the gap. The CDR3 runs 13 residues. Germline V gene sequence: CDR1 WNHNN, CDR2 SYGVQD (reference sequence). The CDR3 protein is CASSVGNTGELFF. CDR3 nucleotide sequence: TGCGCCAGCAGTGTGGGGAACACCGGGGAGCTGTTTTTT.

This clone has just a few counts. The rearrangement uses TRBV19 and TRBJ1-6; 7 nucleotides match TRBD1. Germline values: CDR1 LNHDA, CDR2 SQIVND (reference sequence). This CDR3 region has 14 residues. Trimming took 5 bases from V and 6 from J; bases not matched to a gene: 4. CDR3 sequence (DNA): TGTGCCAGTAGTTCGACAGGGAGTAATTCACCCCTCCACTTT. As protein: CASSSTGSNSPLHF.

The chain combines TRBV4-1 with TRBJ1-2, with 10 bases identical to TRBD1. The V gene end was trimmed by 2 bases and the J gene end by 14 bases; junction bases not matched to a gene: 8. The CDR3 is 13 amino acids. Germline loops: CDR1 MGHRA, CDR2 YSYEKL. The CDR3 sequence is CASSQTGQGGVTF. CDR3 nucleotide sequence: TGCGCCAGCAGCCAAACCGGACAGGGGGGAGTTACCTTC.

The genes are TRBV12-5 and TRBJ2-7, with D uncertain. The CDR3 is 13 residues long. V was shortened by 3 bases and J by 0 bases, with 6 bases between the two germline ends. Germline CDR1 LGHNT, CDR2 FRNRAP. The CDR3 sequence is CASGFWSSYEQYF. The CDR3 region has the DNA TGTGCTAGTGGTTTCTGGAGCTCCTACGAGCAGTACTTC.

The chain combines TRBV2 with TRBJ2-2; D is unclear. The germline gives CDR1 SNHLY, CDR2 FYNNEI. CDR3 length equals 14 residues. V was shortened by 6 bases and J by 4 bases, with 12 bases between the two germline ends. The CDR3 reads CASSQTFLTGELFF. The DNA for the CDR3 is TGTGCCAGCAGCCAGACATTTCTCACCGGGGAGCTGTTTTTT. Full variable domain (missing parts from reference TRBV2 and TRBJ2-2): EPEVTQTPSHQVTQMGQEVILRCVPISNHLYFYWYRQILGQKVEFLVSFYNNEISEKSEIFDDQFSVERPDGSNFTLKIRSTKLEDSAMYFCASSQTFLTGELFFGEGSRLTVL.

The chain joins TRBV4-3 to TRBJ2-3, with 8 bases identical to TRBD1. The germline CDR1 and CDR2 sequences are LGHNA and YSLEER. This CDR3 is 14 amino acids long. Germline trimming cut 4 bases from V and 5 bases from J; bases unmatched to any gene: 5. CDR3 sequence reads: CASSLRTGRDTQYF. The CDR3 coding sequence is TGCGCCAGCAGCCTCAGGACAGGGCGAGATACGCAGTATTTT.

The chain is built from TRBV9 and TRBJ2-3; no reliable D call. The V end lost 3 bases, the J end lost 1 base, and 9 bases lay between the germline ends. Germline CDR1 and CDR2: SGDLS and YYNGEE. This CDR3 has 14 residues. The CDR3 protein is CASSDPRGTDTQYF. Here the CDR3 DNA reads TGTGCCAGCAGCGATCCCCGGGGCACAGATACGCAGTATTTT.

The table lists this clone with a few counts. In DNA, the CDR3 is TGTGCCAGCGATCTGAGGGCCAGCTATGGCTACACCTTC. Its protein product is CASDLRASYGYTF. The chain couples TRBV2 to TRBJ1-2; D not resolved. Germline CDR1 is SNHLY and CDR2 is FYNNEI. Deletions cut 8 bases from V and 4 bases from J, with 14 bases between. This CDR3 is 13 amino acids long.

This clone was picked up a small number of times. This rearrangement joins TRBV28 to TRBJ1-5; tentatively, D is TRBD1 (5 bases). V was shortened by 1 base and J by 7 bases, with 14 bases between the two germline ends. CDR3 size: 15 residues. Germline-derived CDR1 and CDR2 are MDHEN and SYDVKM. In DNA form, the CDR3 reads TGTGCCAGCAGTTTATCCCAGGGCTTAAGGCAGCCCCAGCATTTT. Amino acids: CASSLSQGLRQPQHF. Full variable domain (remainder filled in from reference TRBV28 and TRBJ1-5): DVKVTQSSRYLVKRTGEKVFLECVQDMDHENMFWYRQDPGLGLRLIYFSYDVKMKEKGDIPEGYSVSREKKERFSLILESASTNQTSMYLCASSLSQGLRQPQHFGDGTRLSIL.

V is TRBV7-9 and J is TRBJ2-5; a possible D gene is TRBD1 (5 bases). CDR3 length: 11 amino acids. CDR1 is SEHNR and CDR2 is FQNEAQ in the germline V gene (reference sequence). V was shortened by 5 bases and J by 5 bases, with 6 bases between the two germline ends. CDR3: CASSPGETQYF. The CDR3 nucleotides are TGTGCCAGCAGCCCAGGGGAGACCCAGTACTTC.

The sample holds a few counts of this clone. The chain links TRBV11-2 to TRBJ2-2; 9 nucleotides match TRBD1. The V gene's germline CDR1 is SGHAT and CDR2 FQNNGV. There are 15 residues in the CDR3. Unmatched junction bases numbered 5, after V lost 4 bases and J lost 5 bases. The CDR3 DNA follows: TGTGCCAGCAGCTCCGACAGGGGGAGTACCGGGGAGCTGTTTTTT. Translation: CASSSDRGSTGELFF.

The chain joins TRBV19 to TRBJ1-5; D is undetermined. The CDR3 spans 18 residues. Germline CDR1 is LNHDA and CDR2 is SQIVND (reference sequence). V was trimmed by 1 base and J by 0 bases, leaving 16 bases between them. The CDR3 DNA sequence: TGTGCCAGTAGTATAGTTATACACAGCCAGTATAGCAATCAGCCCCAGCATTTT. Protein: CASSIVIHSQYSNQPQHF.

A single count supports this clone. The chain is built from TRBV28 and TRBJ1-2; 8 nucleotides agree with TRBD1. The junction had 9 bases not matched to a gene; V was cut back by 4 bases and J by 8 bases. Germline V gives CDR1 MDHEN, CDR2 SYDVKM. The CDR3 has 14 amino acids. CDR3 sequence: CASSSTWTGNGYTF. The DNA for the CDR3 is TGTGCCAGCAGTTCGACTTGGACAGGGAACGGCTACACCTTC.

This chain joins TRBV9 and TRBJ2-7, with D possibly TRBD1 on 5 matching bases. The CDR3 extends over 16 amino acids. Deletions cut 3 bases from V and 6 bases from J, with 22 bases between. CDR1 is SGDLS and CDR2 is YYNGEE in the germline V gene. This chain's CDR3 is CASSAHLRALAREQYF. The CDR3 DNA is TGTGCCAGCAGCGCGCACCTCAGGGCCTTGGCGCGCGAGCAGTACTTC.

The chain combines TRBV7-9 with TRBJ2-1, with 9 bases that match TRBD2. V lost 5 bases and J lost 6; bases outside the gene matches: 14. CDR1 is SEHNR, CDR2 FQNEAQ, per germline (reference sequence). This CDR3 region has 17 residues. CDR3 nucleotide sequence: TGTGCCAGCAGCCCAAGTGGTGCGGGAGGGCCTGGCAATGAGCAGTTCTTC. Residues: CASSPSGAGGPGNEQFF.

This chain links TRBV7-2 with TRBJ2-2; possibly TRBD1 for D (5 bases). This CDR3 contains 16 residues. Trimming pared 5 bases from V and 1 base from J, leaving 14 bases between. Germline V CDR1 and CDR2: SGHTA, FQGNSA. Here the CDR3 DNA reads TGTGCCAGCAGCCAGGAAAGGGGCGTGAACACCGGGGAGCTGTTTTTT. It yields the protein CASSQERGVNTGELFF.

CDR3 sequence: CSVVLRARPPGYTF. The DNA of the CDR3 is TGCAGCGTTGTATTAAGGGCGAGACCCCCTGGCTACACCTTC. The rearrangement uses TRBV29-1 and TRBJ1-2; no definite D call. Germline V gene lookup returns CDR1 SQVTM and CDR2 ANQGSEA. The CDR3 length is 14 residues. V was trimmed by 4 bases and J by 7 bases, leaving 19 bases between them.

This chain uses TRBV6-5 with TRBJ1-4; 7 nucleotides align to TRBD1. V lost 6 bases, J lost 5 bases, and 6 bases stayed unmatched. This CDR3 region has 14 residues. Germline CDR1 is MNHEY and CDR2 is SVGAGI. CDR3 loop: CASSHGTANEKLFF. CDR3 coding DNA: TGTGCCAGCAGCCACGGGACAGCGAATGAAAAACTGTTTTTT.

This chain uses TRBV15 with TRBJ1-5; D perhaps matches TRBD1 (5 bases). CDR3 length equals 13 residues. Trimming pared 3 bases from V and 9 bases from J, leaving 12 bases between. Looked up from germline, CDR1 is LNHNV and CDR2 is YYDKDF (reference sequence). CDR3 protein: CATSSGTRRPQHF. The CDR3 DNA is TGTGCCACCAGCAGTGGGACCCGTCGGCCCCAGCATTTT.

This clone was observed a few times. This sequence joins TRBV18 and TRBJ1-2; 7 bases match TRBD1. This CDR3 comprises 12 residues. Germline V gives CDR1 KGHSH, CDR2 LQKENI. V lost 3 bases to trimming and J lost 6 bases; unmatched junction nucleotides: 1. CDR3: CASSPDRNGYTF. The CDR3 DNA sequence: TGTGCCAGCTCACCGGACAGGAATGGCTACACCTTC.

This clone has more than one count but fewer than ten. This sequence joins TRBV25-1 and TRBJ1-4; a weak D match, TRBD1 (6 bases). Germline-derived CDR1 and CDR2 are MGHDK and SYGVNS. The CDR3 covers 15 residues. V lost 2 bases to trimming and J lost 8 bases, with 15 bases between them. The CDR3 coding sequence is TGTGCCAGCAGTGAAGCCAGGGGTGTGAGAGAAAAACTGTTTTTT. Encoded protein: CASSEARGVREKLFF.

The chain recombines TRBV6-5 with TRBJ1-2; no clear D gene. This CDR3 spans 11 amino acids. V lost 10 bases and J lost 4, with 10 bases in between. Germline values: CDR1 MNHEY, CDR2 SVGAGI. CDR3 sequence reads: CATSDGYGYTF. In DNA form, the CDR3 reads TGTGCCACCTCCGACGGCTATGGCTACACCTTC.

CDR3 sequence reads: CASSLVGSLETQYF. CDR3 bases: TGTGCCAGCAGCTTAGTTGGGTCTTTGGAGACCCAGTACTTC. V gene TRBV13 combines with J gene TRBJ2-5; D unresolved. CDR3 length: 14 residues. The germline V and J ends were trimmed by 1 base and 5 bases, with 11 bases remaining between them. Germline CDR1 is PRHDT and CDR2 is FYEKMQ (reference sequence). The full variable domain, completed using reference TRBV13 and TRBJ2-5, is AAGVIQSPRHLIKEKRETATLKCYPIPRHDTVYWYQQGPGQDPQFLISFYEKMQSDKGSIPDRFSAQQFSDYHSELNMSSLELGDSALYFCASSLVGSLETQYFGPGTRLLVL.

The chain is built from TRBV5-4 and TRBJ2-2; no firm D call. V was clipped by 2 bases and J by 3 bases, with 5 bases between them. Germline V gene data show CDR1 as SGHNT and CDR2 as YYREEE (reference sequence). The CDR3 extends over 13 amino acids. CDR3 sequence reads: CASSLPDTGELFF. DNA of the CDR3: TGTGCCAGCAGCTTACCGGACACCGGGGAGCTGTTTTTT. Complete variable domain (other parts from reference TRBV5-4 and TRBJ2-2): ETGVTQSPTHLIKTRGQQVTLRCSSQSGHNTVSWYQQALGQGPQFIFQYYREEENGRGNFPPRFSGLQFPNYSSELNVNALELDDSALYLCASSLPDTGELFFGEGSRLTVL.

The sample holds one count of this clone. The V and J genes are TRBV19 and TRBJ1-1; D call uncertain. Germline V lookup: CDR1 LNHDA, CDR2 SQIVND (reference sequence). V was cut by 6 bases and J by 1 base, with 12 bases left in between. The CDR3 contains 14 residues. The CDR3 loop reads CASSTQRGNTEAFF. The CDR3 DNA follows: TGTGCCAGTAGCACCCAAAGAGGGAACACTGAAGCTTTCTTT.

About this clone: The junction shows a germline mismatch at one end, possibly a read error. The chain couples TRBV5-1 to TRBJ1-6; D not resolved. Germline V CDR1 and CDR2: SGHRS, YFSETQ. The CDR3 length is 15 residues. CDR3 loop: CASSLAIQSNSSLHF. CDR3 DNA sequence: TGCGCCAGCAGCTTGGCGATTCAGTCTAATTCATCCCTCCACTTT.